The sequence of this TCR beta chain was determined in a study of T cell repertoires in cytomegalovirus infection. Study overall: CMV infection plus the matching HLA type was flagged by public TCR beta signatures.

This CDR3 has 14 residues. V shed 1 base and J shed 5 bases, with 11 bases lying between them. Study outcomes and limitations: Identification of carriers of CMV plus the relevant HLA was achieved through cumulative public TCR beta family frequency. HLA-C-restricted CMV clonotypes gave the most frequent clonotype in two of eight donors.

Only a few counts were recorded for this clonotype. Its cognate antigen is unknown. TCRdb re-called the reads with MiXCR, one entry per CDR3 protein. Of approximately 250,000 distinct CDR3 sequences detected, around 12% appear once; the ten largest clones hold 1.5% to 2%. The chain links TRBV12-3 or TRBV12-4 to TRBJ1-2, with a tentative D call TRBD1 (5 bases). The TCR comes from a human donor in good health (CMV status not recorded). Some clones in this sample may be carry-over from other donors' samples. Sequencing was carried out using PBMCs. The CDR3 DNA sequence: TGTGCCAGCAGTTTAGGGGGGACCGGTTATGGCTACACCTTC. It is translated as CASSLGGTGYGYTF.